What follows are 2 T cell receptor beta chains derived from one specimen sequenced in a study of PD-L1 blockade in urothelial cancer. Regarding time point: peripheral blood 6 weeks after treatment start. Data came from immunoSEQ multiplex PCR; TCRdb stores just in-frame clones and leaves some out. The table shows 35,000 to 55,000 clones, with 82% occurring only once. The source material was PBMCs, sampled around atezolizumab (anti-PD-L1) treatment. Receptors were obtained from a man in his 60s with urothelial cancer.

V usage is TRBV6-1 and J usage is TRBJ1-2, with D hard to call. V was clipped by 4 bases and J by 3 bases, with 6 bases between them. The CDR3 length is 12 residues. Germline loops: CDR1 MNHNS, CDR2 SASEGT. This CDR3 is CASSAIDYGYTF. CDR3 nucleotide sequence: TGTGCCAGCAGTGCCATAGACTATGGCTACACCTTC.

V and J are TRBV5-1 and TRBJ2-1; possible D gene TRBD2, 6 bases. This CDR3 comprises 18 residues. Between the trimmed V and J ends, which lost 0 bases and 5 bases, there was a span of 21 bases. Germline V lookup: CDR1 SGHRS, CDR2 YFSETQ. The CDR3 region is CASSLGRGGTARHNEQFF. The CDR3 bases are TGCGCCAGCAGCTTGGGACGGGGCGGGACCGCTCGACACAATGAGCAGTTCTTC.